This TCR beta chain appears in the sequencing data of a study of PD-1 blockade in mismatch repair-deficient tumors. Study details: All were previously treated, progressing patients with about 12 mismatch repair-deficient cancer types.

TCR sequencing covered three patients who responded to pembrolizumab. Profiling relied on immunoSEQ multiplex PCR, and the TCRdb table lists in-frame clones only, not all of them. The sample consists of about 49,000 clones, around 77% of them appearing once. There are 13 residues in the CDR3. CDR1 is SGHDT and CDR2 is YYEEEE in the germline V gene. Trimming stripped 4 bases from V and 3 bases from J, with 11 bases between. The source is an adult with mismatch repair-deficient cancer. This rearrangement joins TRBV5-6 to TRBJ2-7; D is uncertain. The sample consisted of PBMCs, taken before pembrolizumab treatment. The CDR3 is CASSLGKGYEQYF. Written as DNA, the CDR3 is TGTGCCAGCAGCCTAGGGAAGGGCTACGAGCAGTACTTC.